This T cell receptor beta chain was recovered during a study of CD8+ T cells in alopecia areata. Trimming pared 6 bases from V and 3 bases from J, leaving 14 bases between. The CDR3 runs to 15 residues. From germline, CDR1 is SNHLY and CDR2 FYNNEI. Findings of the study overall: Lesional scalp displayed greater clonality than normal scalp, most notably in alopecia totalis/universalis. Scalp sample data also include resident alphabeta T cells from normal skin.

This clone was counted a few times. Its antigen is not known. Sorted out of PBMCs were CD4+ T cells and CD8+ T cells. Sequencing used cDNA as its template, made by extracting RNA and reverse transcribing it. Here immunoSEQ multiplex PCR was the method, and the copy in TCRdb shows in-frame clones only, minus some. This table has over 150,000 clones, 45% to 70% appearing once. Sequences were obtained from CD8+ T cells sorted from blood. The TCR comes from a human donor in good health. The V and J genes are TRBV2 and TRBJ1-4, with D tentatively TRBD1 (5 bases). CDR3 amino acids: CASRDQGTANEKLFF. The CDR3 DNA reads as TGTGCCAGCAGGGACCAGGGCACAGCTAATGAAAAACTGTTTTTT.